The clone carrying this T cell receptor (beta chain) has at least ten counts. These data come from a study of T cells in Graves' hyperthyroidism and ophthalmopathy. Amplification targeted TCR beta CDR3 regions from RNA transcripts. The HTBI set primed first-round TCR CDR3 RT-PCR. TCRdb recomputed calls from the multiplex PCR reads with MiXCR, one row per CDR3 protein. The table shows some 550,000 distinct CDR3 sequences, with about a fifth occurring only once. The V end was cut by 5 bases, the J end by 0 bases, with 10 bases between. The CDR3 sequence is 13 residues long. Per germline, CDR1 SQVTM and CDR2 ANQGSEA. Patients aged 18 to 65 had newly diagnosed hyperthyroidism lasting under 2 months. Uncontrolled infection, other autoimmune disease, pregnancy or lactation excluded patients.

Sequencing was performed on blood. J is TRBJ2-5 and V is TRBV29-1, with a possible D match to TRBD1 (5 bases). This TCR was recovered from a man younger than 30 with Graves' hyperthyroidism. CDR3 nucleotides: TGCAGCGTTAGACCAGGGAACCAAGAGACCCAGTACTTC. The encoded protein is CSVRPGNQETQYF.